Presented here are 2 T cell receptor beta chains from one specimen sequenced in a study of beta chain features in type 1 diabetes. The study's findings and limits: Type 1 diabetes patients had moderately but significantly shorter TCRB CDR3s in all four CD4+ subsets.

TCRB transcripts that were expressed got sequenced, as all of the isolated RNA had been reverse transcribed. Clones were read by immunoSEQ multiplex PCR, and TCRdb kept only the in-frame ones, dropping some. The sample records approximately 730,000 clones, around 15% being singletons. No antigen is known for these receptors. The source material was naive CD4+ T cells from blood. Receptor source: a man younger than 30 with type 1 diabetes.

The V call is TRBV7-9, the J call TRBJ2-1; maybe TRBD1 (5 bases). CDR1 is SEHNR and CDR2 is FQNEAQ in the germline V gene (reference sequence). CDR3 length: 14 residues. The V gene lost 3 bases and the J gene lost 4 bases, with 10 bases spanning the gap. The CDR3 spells CASSLQQEYNEQFF. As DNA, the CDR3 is TGTGCCAGCAGCTTGCAACAGGAGTACAATGAGCAGTTCTTC.

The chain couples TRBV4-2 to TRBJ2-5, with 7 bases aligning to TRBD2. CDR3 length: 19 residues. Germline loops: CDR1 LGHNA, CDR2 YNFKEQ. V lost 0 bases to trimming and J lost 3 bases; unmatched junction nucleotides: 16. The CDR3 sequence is CASSQERGSSDVQKETQYF. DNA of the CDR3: TGTGCCAGCAGCCAAGAGCGGGGGTCTAGCGACGTACAAAAAGAGACCCAGTACTTC.